This record looks at one T cell receptor beta chain sequence and its context. No cognate antigen has been identified for it. Qualities for individual bases were not recorded, and no much larger clone is one base off. The sample originates from a study of identical twins (dated by TCRdb to the mid-2010s). About the investigation overall: The study deep-sequenced TCR alpha and beta repertoires from monozygotic twins, unrelated adults of various ages and cord blood to test whether fetal clonotypes persist. Replicate twin experiments were performed at different times using different library preparation protocols to rule out contamination.

The trim is 7 bases for V and 9 bases for J, with a gap of 24 bases between the germline ends. From its cysteine to its phenylalanine, the CDR3 spans 16 amino acids. Only the CDR3 part of the read is kept: 48 bases, read in frame from the first base. The germline V gene gives CDR1 as MNHNS and CDR2 as SASEGT. Only healthy Caucasian donors were included. The twin cohort consisted of three pairs of female monozygotic twins, all aged 18 to 29 years. Miltenyi CD45RO+ enrichment and human naive T-cell isolation kits were used to isolate memory (CD45RO+) and naive T cells from PBMC. What the authors observed across the whole study: Abundant cord blood beta clonotypes had fewer insertions, young adult naive repertoires showed a similar but weaker trend, and memory repertoires showed no such trend. In beta out-of-frame sequences, excess twin sharing was weaker, because having fewer shared sequences lowered the signal-to-noise ratio. Invariant T cells such as MAIT and iNKT could partly confound zero-insertion analyses, although diverse VJ usage argued against such confounding for most clonotypes. In monozygotic twins, recombination models systematically underestimated out-of-frame TCR alpha sharing, but the models matched the sharing seen between unrelated individuals. Because the same donors could not be followed over many years, the conclusions depended on cross-sectional statistical analysis. Compared with coincidental sharing between unrelated individuals, out-of-frame TCR alpha sequences shared between twins had an excess of sequences with low generation probability.

The library was obtained by 5' RACE. Sequenced on an Illumina HiSeq 2000. A universal primer binding site was added through template switching, and the final cDNA carried a unique molecular identifier so that TCR cDNA molecules could be counted accurately. First-strand cDNA for TCR alpha and beta chains was synthesized from specific primers in the conserved constant-segment region. Each cDNA library was double barcoded, with a SMART-Mk sample barcode plus Illumina barcodes, to control for contamination. TruSeq adapter sequences along with Illumina sample barcodes were introduced in two successive PCR steps. The TCR alpha and beta cDNA libraries were sequenced on the Illumina HiSeq platform using custom primers. Turning to the authors' computational methods: MiGEC was used to process raw reads and extract unique molecular identifiers, and MiXCR was used to find CDR3 positions. Recombination models were inferred per individual with the repgenHMM and IGoR tools using an EM algorithm. Shared clonotype analysis was performed with the tcR package in R, normalizing sharing by the product of cloneset sizes. To study raw recombination without the effects of thymic and clonal selection, out-of-frame nonproductive sequences were analyzed. TCRdb trimmed the raw reads at Q25, called clones with MiXCR and kept productive beta chains. Merged by CDR3 protein, the rows form single entries marked with the most common genes and DNA. These V and J calls are TCRdb output, not the study's own analysis. This sample has 250,000 or so distinct CDR3 sequences in its table, and roughly 7% of those were observed once. The leading ten clones occupy roughly 3.4% of the sample.

This same sample was also taken into another study, of yellow fever vaccine responses in identical twins. That second report states: According to the authors, in identical twins the way T cells responded to vaccination appeared partly convergent and partly personalized. Focusing on identical twins, the study followed the T cell clones that responded to the vaccine, and did so with precision.

This sequence was found in a woman under 30 in good health. The chain uses TRBV6-1 and TRBJ2-2; a tentative D match to TRBD1 spans 5 bases. The sample was memory (CD45RO+) T cells sorted from blood. In light of the paper, this sample's cell subset or site label describes: CD45RO+ enriched T cells. In nucleotides, the sequence is TGTGCCAGCACCCGTACAGGACGGATGGCCTCCCGGGAGCTGTTTTTT. It is translated as CASTRTGRMASRELFF.